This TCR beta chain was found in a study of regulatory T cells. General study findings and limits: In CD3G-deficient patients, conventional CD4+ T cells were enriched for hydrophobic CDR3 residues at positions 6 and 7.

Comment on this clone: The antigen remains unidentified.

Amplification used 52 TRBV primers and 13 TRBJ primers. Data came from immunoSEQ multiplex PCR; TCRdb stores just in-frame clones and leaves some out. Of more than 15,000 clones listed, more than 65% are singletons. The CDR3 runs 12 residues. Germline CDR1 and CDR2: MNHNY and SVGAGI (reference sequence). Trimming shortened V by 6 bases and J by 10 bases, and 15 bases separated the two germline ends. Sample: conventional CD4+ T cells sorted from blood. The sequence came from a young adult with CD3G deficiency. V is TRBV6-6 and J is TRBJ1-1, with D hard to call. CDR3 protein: CASRYPVGVAFF. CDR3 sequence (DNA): TGTGCCAGCAGGTACCCGGTGGGCGTAGCTTTCTTT.